This T cell receptor (beta chain) was profiled in a study of blood T cell repertoires in COVID-19. This CDR3 region has 15 residues. The germline gives CDR1 SGHRS, CDR2 YFSETQ. J gave up 1 base and V 3 bases, and 4 bases lay outside the gene matches. Produced via immunoSEQ multiplex PCR; TCRdb's table is partial and in-frame only. This table holds roughly 220,000 clones, more than 80% found once. The sample comprised PBMCs or T cells enriched from blood (not recorded which). The chain couples TRBV5-1 to TRBJ1-5; 7 bases are shared with TRBD1. This TCR came from a woman aged 18-29 years in a cohort exposed to, infected with or recovered from COVID-19 (not recorded which). The CDR3 is CASSSQGDSNQPQHF. CDR3 nucleotide sequence: TGCGCCAGCAGCTCGCAGGGGGACAGCAATCAGCCCCAGCATTTT.